This is a list of T cell receptor beta chains from one sample in a study of T cells after posttransplantation cyclophosphamide. Profiled with immunoSEQ multiplex PCR; TCRdb holds only in-frame clones, not every one. The repertoire consists of just over 25,000 clones, none detected only once. The specimen sequenced was PBMCs. These receptors all come from a man in his fifties or sixties in good health, CMV-negative, and a related stem cell transplant donor. CDR3s include the opening cysteine and the closing phenylalanine or tryptophan. D genes are given only for firm matches. Not every row has a clone size; where given, it reads once, few, many or a size class.

CDR3	DNA	size	J	D	length	V
CASSEFVGTVYEQYF	TGTGCCAGCAGTGAATTTGTCGGGACAGTTTACGAGCAGTACTTC	many	TRBJ2-7	TRBD1	15	TRBV2
CASIQDNYNEQFF	TGTGCCAGCATCCAGGACAATTACAATGAGCAGTTCTTC	many	TRBJ2-1	NA	13	TRBV2
CASSGRGGVEKLFF	TGTGCCAGCAGCGGGAGGGGAGGGGTTGAAAAACTGTTTTTT	many	TRBJ1-4	NA	14	TRBV2
CASSVDRGNQPQHF	TGTGCCAGCAGTGTTGACAGGGGCAATCAGCCCCAGCATTTT	few	TRBJ1-5	TRBD1	14	TRBV6-1
CASTMTGKDSPLHF	TGTGCCAGCACCATGACAGGGAAGGATTCACCCCTCCACTTT	NA	TRBJ1-6	TRBD1	14	TRBV6-1
CASSEPSRGELFF	TGCGCCAGCAGCGAGCCTTCACGCGGGGAGCTGTTTTTT	many	TRBJ2-2	NA	13	TRBV5-1
CASISAYEQYF	TGTGCCAGCATATCAGCCTACGAGCAGTACTTC	many	TRBJ2-7	NA	11	TRBV2
CAISTDTEAFF	TGTGCCATCTCTACCGACACTGAAGCTTTCTTT	many	TRBJ1-1	NA	11	TRBV10-3
CASSWNYEQYF	TGTGCCAGCAGCTGGAACTACGAGCAGTACTTC	few	TRBJ2-7	NA	11	TRBV7-8
CATGPGVATNEKLFF	TGTGCCACCGGGCCCGGGGTTGCAACTAATGAAAAACTGTTTTTT	many	TRBJ1-4	NA	15	TRBV15
CASSRTRGLGEKLFF	TGTGCCAGTAGTAGGACCAGGGGGCTTGGGGAAAAACTGTTTTTT	many	TRBJ1-4	TRBD1	15	TRBV19